This T cell receptor (beta chain) emerged from a study of shared clonotypes between healthy human individuals. V was pared by 4 bases and J by 0 bases, with 23 bases between. Germline assignment: CDR1 SQVTM and CDR2 ANQGSEA. The CDR3 contains 18 residues. Clones were sequenced by immunoSEQ multiplex PCR, and TCRdb holds only the in-frame ones, with some missing. The data hold 2 million to 2.5 million clones, with 85% to 95% observed a single time. Notes on the study in general: Blood alone was sampled, and tissue repertoires likely differ.

Remarks on this clone: Its antigen is unknown.

The genes are TRBV29-1 and TRBJ2-3; D is possibly TRBD2 (5 bases). The receptor's source is a man younger than 30 in good health. Some clones in this sample may be carry-over from other donors' samples. The sample taken for sequencing was naive CD4+ T cells from PBMCs. The subset is: CD45RA+ positively selected. The CDR3 loop is CSVGLRLATPSSTDTQYF. The CDR3 DNA is TGCAGCGTTGGATTGCGCCTAGCCACCCCTTCTAGCACAGATACGCAGTATTTT.